There are a few counts of the clone carrying this T cell receptor beta chain. The target antigen is unknown. PCR was performed a second time for about 6 to 11 cycles using a sample-barcoded 5' primer and a J-beta primer mix. Each cDNA molecule, via a template-switch adaptor with 12 random nucleotides, was tagged. TCRdb passed the 5' RACE reads through MiXCR, listing each CDR3 protein once. The sample holds 1.5 million to 2 million distinct CDR3 sequences, almost 35% seen once. This sample is drawn from a study of blood T cells in healthy people across ages. Overall study results and limits: Diversity was higher, and naive CD4+ cells more numerous, in long-lived donors than in aged donors. CMV status of donors was unknown, possibly confounding expanded clonotype changes. With age, beta diversity per million T cells declined roughly linearly, significantly by about 40.

The CDR3 is made up of 13 amino acids. CDR1 is MNHEY, CDR2 SVGAGI, per germline. With 5 bases removed from V and 3 bases from J, the gap between germline ends came to 9 bases. The sample taken for sequencing was blood. This sequence originates from a woman in her 30s in good health. V usage is TRBV6-5 and J usage is TRBJ2-3; D remains ambiguous. For the CDR3, the DNA is TGTGCCAGCAGTAGGTCTTTGACAGATACGCAGTATTTT. It specifies CASSRSLTDTQYF.